The following is a T cell receptor beta chain sequence with its context. What it binds is unknown. These data originate in a study of T cell responses to AZD1222 COVID-19 vaccine. The CDR3 length is 15 residues. The germline CDR1 and CDR2 sequences are ENHRY and SYGVKD. Trimming cost V 2 bases and J 11 bases, with 21 bases left between them. Study-level points and caveats: Clonal diversity was possibly underestimated; the donors were predominantly white British and more often female.

Measured with immunoSEQ multiplex PCR; TCRdb has only the in-frame clones, and not every one. The sample carries about 130,000 clones, around 92% recorded once. Sequencing was performed on peripheral blood, taken on day 0 of AZD1222 vaccination. The TCR originated in an adult in good health. The chain links TRBV10-3 to TRBJ1-1; possibly TRBD1 for D (6 bases). CDR3 amino acids: CAISEGGPSKVVAFF. CDR3 coding DNA: TGTGCCATCAGTGAGGGGGGCCCGTCTAAGGTTGTGGCTTTCTTT.